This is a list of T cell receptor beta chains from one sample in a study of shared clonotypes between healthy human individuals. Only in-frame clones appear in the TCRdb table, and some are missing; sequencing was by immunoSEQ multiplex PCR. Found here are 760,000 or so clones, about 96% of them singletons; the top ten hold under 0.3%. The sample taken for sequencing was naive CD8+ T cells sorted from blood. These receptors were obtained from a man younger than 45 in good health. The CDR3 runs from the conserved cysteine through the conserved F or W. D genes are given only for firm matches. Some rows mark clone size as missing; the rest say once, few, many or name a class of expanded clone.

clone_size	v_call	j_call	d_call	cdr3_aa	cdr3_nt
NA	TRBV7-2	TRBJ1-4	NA	CASSPQQTVGTTNEKLFF	TGTGCCAGCAGCCCCCAGCAGACAGTGGGAACAACTAATGAAAAACTGTTTTTT
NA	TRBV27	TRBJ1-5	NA	CASSLLGSDQPQHF	TGTGCCAGCAGTTTGTTGGGGAGCGACCAGCCCCAGCATTTT
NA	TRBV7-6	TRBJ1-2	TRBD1	CASSNRDRAFLYGYTF	TGTGCCAGCAGCAACCGGGACAGGGCGTTTCTCTATGGCTACACCTTC
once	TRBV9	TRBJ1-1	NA	CASSPADRNTEAFF	TGTGCCAGCAGCCCGGCCGACAGGAACACTGAAGCTTTCTTT
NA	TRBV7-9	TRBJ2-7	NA	CASSLAQGAAYEQYF	TGTGCCAGCAGCTTAGCGCAAGGGGCGGCCTACGAGCAGTACTTC
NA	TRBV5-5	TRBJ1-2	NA	CASSAGTIYGYTF	TGTGCCAGCAGCGCCGGGACTATCTATGGCTACACCTTC
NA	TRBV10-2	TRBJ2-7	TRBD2	CASSEGGGRAYEQYF	TGCGCCAGCAGTGAGGGGGGCGGGAGGGCCTACGAGCAGTACTTC
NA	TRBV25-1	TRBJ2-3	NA	CASSELGIDTQYF	TGTGCCAGCAGTGAACTAGGGATAGATACGCAGTATTTT
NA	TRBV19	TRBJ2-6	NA	CASSRIATSQSRANVLTF	TGTGCCAGTAGTCGTATAGCGACATCACAAAGTCGGGCCAACGTCCTGACTTTC
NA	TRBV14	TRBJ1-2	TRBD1	CASSQTGQGYGYTF	TGTGCCAGCAGCCAGACCGGACAGGGCTATGGCTACACCTTC
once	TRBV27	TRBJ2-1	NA	CASRPIASPHNEQFF	TGTGCCAGCAGGCCCATAGCGTCTCCACACAATGAGCAGTTCTTC
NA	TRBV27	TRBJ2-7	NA	CASSLPGALEQYF	TGTGCCAGCAGTTTACCGGGGGCATTAGAGCAGTACTTC
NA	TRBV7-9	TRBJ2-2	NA	CASSWAADGELFF	TGTGCCAGCAGCTGGGCCGCGGACGGGGAGCTGTTTTTT
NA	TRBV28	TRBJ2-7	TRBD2	CASRVAGGFNEQYF	TGTGCCAGCAGGGTAGCGGGAGGTTTCAACGAGCAGTACTTC
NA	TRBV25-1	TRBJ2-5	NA	CASRGETQYF	TGTGCCAGCAGAGGCGAGACCCAGTACTTC
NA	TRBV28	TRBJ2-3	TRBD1	CASRVRGLSTDTQYF	TGTGCCAGCAGAGTAAGGGGGCTCAGCACAGATACGCAGTATTTT
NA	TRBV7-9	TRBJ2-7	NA	CASSFGSYEQYF	TGTGCCAGCAGCTTCGGATCCTACGAGCAGTACTTC
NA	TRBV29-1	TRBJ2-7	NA	CSVVGADVQPYEQYF	TGCAGCGTTGTCGGCGCGGACGTCCAGCCCTACGAGCAGTACTTC
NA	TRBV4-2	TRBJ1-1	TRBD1	CASSQVNRGMNTEAFF	TGTGCCAGCAGCCAAGTTAACAGGGGAATGAACACTGAAGCTTTCTTT
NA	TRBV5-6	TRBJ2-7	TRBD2	CASSPGGTRPYEQYF	TGTGCCAGCAGCCCGGGGGGGACACGACCCTACGAGCAGTACTTC
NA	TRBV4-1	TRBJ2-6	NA	CASSQDWGYGANVLTF	TGCGCCAGCAGCCAAGATTGGGGCTATGGGGCCAACGTCCTGACTTTC
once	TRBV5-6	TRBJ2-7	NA	CASSLVSSYEQYF	TGTGCCAGCAGCTTGGTTAGTTCCTACGAGCAGTACTTC
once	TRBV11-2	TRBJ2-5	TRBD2	CASSGLAQQETQYF	TGTGCCAGCTCGGGACTAGCGCAACAAGAGACCCAGTACTTC
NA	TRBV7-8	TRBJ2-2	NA	CASSLDYSPGELFF	TGTGCCAGCAGCTTAGACTACTCTCCCGGGGAGCTGTTTTTT
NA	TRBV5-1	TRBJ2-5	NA	CASSLGPQETQYF	TGCGCCAGCAGCTTGGGACCTCAAGAGACCCAGTACTTC
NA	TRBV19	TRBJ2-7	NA	CASSITGDYEQYF	TGTGCCAGTAGTATAACCGGGGACTACGAGCAGTACTTC
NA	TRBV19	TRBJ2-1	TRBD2	CASSILAGGQDEQFF	TGTGCCAGTAGTATACTGGCGGGAGGGCAGGATGAGCAGTTCTTC
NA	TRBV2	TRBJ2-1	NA	CASGRETVNEQFF	TGTGCCAGCGGAAGGGAGACGGTCAATGAGCAGTTCTTC
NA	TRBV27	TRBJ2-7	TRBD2	CASRSGTLKPSTYEQYF	TGTGCCAGCAGAAGCGGGACTCTTAAGCCTTCCACCTACGAGCAGTACTTC
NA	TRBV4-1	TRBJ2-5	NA	CASSHGRGGLQETQYF	TGCGCCAGCAGCCACGGTAGGGGGGGCCTCCAAGAGACCCAGTACTTC
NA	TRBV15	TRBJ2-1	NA	CATKDESLTYNEQFF	TGTGCCACCAAGGACGAGAGTCTGACCTACAATGAGCAGTTCTTC
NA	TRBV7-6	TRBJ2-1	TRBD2	CASGAAGGPLDNEQFF	TGTGCCAGCGGGGCAGCGGGAGGGCCCCTTGACAATGAGCAGTTCTTC
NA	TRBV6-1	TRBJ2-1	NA	CASRRANEQFF	TGTGCCAGCAGAAGGGCCAATGAGCAGTTCTTC
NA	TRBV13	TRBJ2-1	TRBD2	CASSSPGLAGANEQFF	TGTGCCAGCAGCTCCCCCGGACTAGCGGGAGCGAATGAGCAGTTCTTC
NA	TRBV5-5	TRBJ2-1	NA	CASSWSGPSSQQFF	TGTGCCAGCAGCTGGTCCGGGCCTAGCAGCCAGCAGTTCTTC
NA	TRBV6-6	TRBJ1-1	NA	CASTQDSGNTEAFF	TGTGCCAGCACCCAGGACAGTGGGAACACTGAAGCTTTCTTT
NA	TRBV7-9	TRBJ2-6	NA	CASSLVGVIEANVLTF	TGTGCCAGCAGCTTAGTCGGCGTAATTGAGGCCAACGTCCTGACTTTC